Sequencing of this TCR beta chain was carried out in a study of beta chain features in type 1 diabetes. Study findings and constraints: Within each of all four CD4+ subsets, Type 1 diabetes patients had TCRB CDR3s that were moderately but significantly shorter. Whether HLA type influences TCRB rearrangement remained unresolved here.

On this clone: Its antigen is still unknown.

In germline, CDR1 is MNHNS, CDR2 SASEGT. V shed 8 bases and J 5 bases; nucleotides not matched to a gene: 4. The CDR3 loop spans 14 amino acids. Every single donor gave one heparinised blood draw, and these averaged around 110 mL. Based on CD45RO/CCR7/CD25/CD127/CD95/CD27, CD4+ regulatory, stem cell-like memory, naive and central memory cells were sorted. Of the isolated RNA, all was reverse transcribed, and so the sequenced material was expressed TCRB transcripts. Produced via immunoSEQ multiplex PCR; TCRdb's table is partial and in-frame only. This table holds 630,000 or so clones, around an eighth found once.

Specimen: naive CD4+ T cells from blood. The TCR was taken from a man aged 18 to 29 with type 1 diabetes. The chain has TRBV6-1 and TRBJ2-2; 11 nucleotides align to TRBD1. In DNA form, the CDR3 reads TGTGCCAGCCAAGGGACAGGGGGGACCGGGGAGCTGTTTTTT. Its translation is CASQGTGGTGELFF.